This T cell receptor (beta chain) is drawn from a study of OX40 agonist ivuxolimab in advanced cancers. Sequencing was performed with immunoSEQ multiplex PCR; in TCRdb, only in-frame clones are kept and a portion is missing. The sample comprises tens of thousands of clones, around 90% of which are singletons, and about 2.7% rests with the top ten. Trimming took off 2 bases at V and 6 bases at J, with 14 bases between the two ends. CDR1 and CDR2 from the germline V gene are SGHAT and FQNNGV. The CDR3 is 14 amino acids. About this clone itself: Its antigen is unidentified.

Study conclusions and caveats: No determination was made of the antigen specificity of the expanded peripheral T cells.

The TCR originated in an adult with an advanced solid tumor such as melanoma, head and neck, liver or kidney cancer. The sample in question was CD4+ or CD8+ T cells sorted from blood, obtained in a trial of the OX40 agonist ivuxolimab. The chain links TRBV11-2 to TRBJ2-7; maybe TRBD1 (5 bases). The CDR3 protein is CASSLTGTGFEQYF. The CDR3 bases are TGTGCCAGCAGCTTAACAGGAACCGGTTTCGAGCAGTACTTC.